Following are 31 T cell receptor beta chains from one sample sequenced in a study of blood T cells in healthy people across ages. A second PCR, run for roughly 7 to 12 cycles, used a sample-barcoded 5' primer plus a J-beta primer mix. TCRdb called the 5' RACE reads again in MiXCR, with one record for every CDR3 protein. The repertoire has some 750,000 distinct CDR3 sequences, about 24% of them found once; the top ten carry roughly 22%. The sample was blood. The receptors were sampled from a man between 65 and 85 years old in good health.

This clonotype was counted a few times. The CDR3 DNA is TGCAGTGCTAAGGCCAGTAGCACAGATACGCAGTATTTT. It codes for CSAKASSTDTQYF. The rearrangement uses TRBV20-1 and TRBJ2-3; D gene ambiguous. Deletions cut 4 bases from V and 0 bases from J, with 8 bases between. This CDR3 spans 13 amino acids. Germline V gives CDR1 DFQATT, CDR2 SNEGSKA (reference sequence).

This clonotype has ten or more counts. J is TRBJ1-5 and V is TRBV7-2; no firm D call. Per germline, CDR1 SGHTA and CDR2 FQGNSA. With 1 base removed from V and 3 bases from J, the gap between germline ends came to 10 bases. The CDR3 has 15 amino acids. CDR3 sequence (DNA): TGTGCCAGCAGCTTAGTTGGAGGTTACAATCAGCCCCAGCATTTT. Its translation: CASSLVGGYNQPQHF. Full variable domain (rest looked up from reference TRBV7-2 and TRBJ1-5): GAGVSQSPSNKVTEKGKDVELRCDPISGHTALYWYRQSLGQGLEFLIYFQGNSAPDKSGLPSDRFSAERTGGSVSTLTIQRTQQEDSAVYLCASSLVGGYNQPQHFGDGTRLSIL.

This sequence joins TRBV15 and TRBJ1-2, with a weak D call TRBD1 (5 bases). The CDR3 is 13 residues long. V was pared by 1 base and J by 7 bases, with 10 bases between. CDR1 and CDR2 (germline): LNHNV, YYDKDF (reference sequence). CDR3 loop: CATSRARVGGYTF. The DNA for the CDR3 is TGTGCCACCAGCAGAGCCAGGGTGGGTGGCTACACCTTC. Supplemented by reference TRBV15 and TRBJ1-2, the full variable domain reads DAMVIQNPRYQVTQFGKPVTLSCSQTLNHNVMYWYQQKSSQAPKLLFHYYDKDFNNEADTPDNFQSRRPNTSFCFLDIRSPGLGDTAMYLCATSRARVGGYTFGSGTRLTVV.

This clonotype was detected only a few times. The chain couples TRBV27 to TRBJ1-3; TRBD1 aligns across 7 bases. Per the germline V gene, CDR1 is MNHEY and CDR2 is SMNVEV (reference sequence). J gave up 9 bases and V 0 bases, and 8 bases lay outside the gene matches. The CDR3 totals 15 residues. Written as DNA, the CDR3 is TGTGCCAGCAGTTTATCAGGGGGCCTCGAGAGCACCATATATTTT. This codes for CASSLSGGLESTIYF.

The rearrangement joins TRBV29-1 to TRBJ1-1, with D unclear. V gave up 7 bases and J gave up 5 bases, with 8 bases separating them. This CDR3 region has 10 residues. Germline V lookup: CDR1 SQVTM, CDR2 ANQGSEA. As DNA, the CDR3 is TGCAGCGGACGGGGTACTGAAGCTTTCTTT. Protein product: CSGRGTEAFF.

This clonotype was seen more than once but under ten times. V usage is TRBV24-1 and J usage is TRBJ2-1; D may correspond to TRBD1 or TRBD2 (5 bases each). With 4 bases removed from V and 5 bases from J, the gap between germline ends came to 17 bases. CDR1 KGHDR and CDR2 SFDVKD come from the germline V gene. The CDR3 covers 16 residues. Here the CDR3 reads CATSDPRGQVDNEQFF. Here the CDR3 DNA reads TGTGCCACCAGTGACCCCCGGGGCCAGGTAGACAATGAGCAGTTCTTC.

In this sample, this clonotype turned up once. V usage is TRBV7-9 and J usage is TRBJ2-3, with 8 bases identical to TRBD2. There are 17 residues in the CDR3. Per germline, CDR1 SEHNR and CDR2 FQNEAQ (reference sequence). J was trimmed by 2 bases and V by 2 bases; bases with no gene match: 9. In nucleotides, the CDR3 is TGTGCCAGCAGCTTAACGGCCGGGACTAGTACCACAGATACGCAGTATTTT. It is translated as CASSLTAGTSTTDTQYF.

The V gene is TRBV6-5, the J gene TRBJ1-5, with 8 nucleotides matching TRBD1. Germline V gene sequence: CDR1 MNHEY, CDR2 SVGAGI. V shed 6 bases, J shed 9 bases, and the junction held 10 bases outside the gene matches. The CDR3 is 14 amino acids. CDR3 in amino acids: CASSQDRALRPQHF. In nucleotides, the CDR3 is TGTGCCAGCAGCCAGGACAGGGCCCTTCGGCCCCAGCATTTT.

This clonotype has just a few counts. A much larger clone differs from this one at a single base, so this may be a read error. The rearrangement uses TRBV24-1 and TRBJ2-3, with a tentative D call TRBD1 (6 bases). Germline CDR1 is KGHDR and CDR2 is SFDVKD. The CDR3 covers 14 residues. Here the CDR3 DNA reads TGTGCCACCAGTGATTTGCACAGGGCAGATACGCAGTGTTTT. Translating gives CATSDLHRADTQCF.

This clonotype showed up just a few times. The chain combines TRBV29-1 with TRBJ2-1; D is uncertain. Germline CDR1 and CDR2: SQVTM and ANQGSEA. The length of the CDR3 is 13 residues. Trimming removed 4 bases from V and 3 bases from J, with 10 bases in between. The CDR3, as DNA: TGCAGCGTTGGGATATCGGGCTACAATGAGCAGTTCTTC. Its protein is CSVGISGYNEQFF.

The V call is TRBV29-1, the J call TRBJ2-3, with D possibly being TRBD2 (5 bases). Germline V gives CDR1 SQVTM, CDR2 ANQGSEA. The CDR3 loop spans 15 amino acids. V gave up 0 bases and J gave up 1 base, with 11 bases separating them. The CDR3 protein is CSVEEGGWGTDTQYF. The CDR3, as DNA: TGCAGCGTTGAAGAAGGCGGGTGGGGCACAGATACGCAGTATTTT.

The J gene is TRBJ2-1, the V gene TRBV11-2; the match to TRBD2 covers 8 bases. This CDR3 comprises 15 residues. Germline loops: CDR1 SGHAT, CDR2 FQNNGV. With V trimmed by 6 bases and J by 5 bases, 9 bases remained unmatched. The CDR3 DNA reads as TGTGCCAGCAGGGCGAGCGGGGGCGGAAACAATGAGCAGTTCTTC. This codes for CASRASGGGNNEQFF. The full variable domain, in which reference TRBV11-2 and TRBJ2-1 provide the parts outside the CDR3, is EAGVAQSPRYKIIEKRQSVAFWCNPISGHATLYWYQQILGQGPKLLIQFQNNGVVDDSQLPKDRFSAERLKGVDSTLKIQPAKLEDSAVYLCASRASGGGNNEQFFGPGTRLTVL.

CDR3 region: CASNRPGAPNTEAFF. CDR3 nucleotide sequence: TGTGCCAGCAACCGACCAGGGGCCCCAAACACTGAAGCTTTCTTT. The rearrangement links TRBV6-6 to TRBJ1-1; D possibly corresponds to TRBD1 (6 bases). Germline V gene data show CDR1 as MNHNY and CDR2 as SVGAGI (reference sequence). V lost 7 bases and J lost 2, with 17 bases in between. The CDR3 spans 15 residues.

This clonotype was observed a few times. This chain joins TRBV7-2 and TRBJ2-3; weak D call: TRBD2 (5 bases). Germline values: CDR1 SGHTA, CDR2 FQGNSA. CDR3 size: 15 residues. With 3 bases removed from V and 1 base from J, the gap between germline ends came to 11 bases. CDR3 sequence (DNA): TGTGCCAGCAGCTTTGAATTAGCGCGCACAGATACGCAGTATTTT. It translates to CASSFELARTDTQYF.

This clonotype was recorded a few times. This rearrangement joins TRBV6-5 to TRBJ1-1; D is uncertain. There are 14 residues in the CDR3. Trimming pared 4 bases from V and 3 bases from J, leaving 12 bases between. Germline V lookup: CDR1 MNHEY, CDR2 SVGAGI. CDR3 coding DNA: TGTGCCAGCAGTTCGGGCCTTTACCACACTGAAGCTTTCTTT. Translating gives CASSSGLYHTEAFF.

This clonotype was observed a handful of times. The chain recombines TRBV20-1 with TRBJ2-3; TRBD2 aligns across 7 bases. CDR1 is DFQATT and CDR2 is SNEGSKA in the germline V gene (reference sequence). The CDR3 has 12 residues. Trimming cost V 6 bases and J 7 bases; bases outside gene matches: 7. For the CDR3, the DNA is TGCAGTGCCCCGTCGGGGGGTAATACGCAGTATTTT. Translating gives CSAPSGGNTQYF.

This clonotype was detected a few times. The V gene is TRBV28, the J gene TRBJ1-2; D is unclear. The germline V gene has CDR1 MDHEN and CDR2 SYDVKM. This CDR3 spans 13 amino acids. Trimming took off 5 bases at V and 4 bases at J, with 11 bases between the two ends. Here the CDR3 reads CASSPTSFYGYTF. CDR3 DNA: TGTGCCAGCAGTCCGACCAGCTTCTATGGCTACACCTTC.

The DNA of the CDR3 is TGCGCCAGCAGCTTGGGTCAGGGGAGGAATGAGCAGTTCTTC. Amino acids: CASSLGQGRNEQFF. V usage is TRBV5-1 and J usage is TRBJ2-1; possibly TRBD1 or TRBD2 for D (6 bases each). Germline V gene sequence: CDR1 SGHRS, CDR2 YFSETQ. V was pared by 0 bases and J by 7 bases, with 11 bases between. This CDR3 spans 14 amino acids. Full variable domain (remainder filled in from reference TRBV5-1 and TRBJ2-1): KAGVTQTPRYLIKTRGQQVTLSCSPISGHRSVSWYQQTPGQGLQFLFEYFSETQRNKGNFPGRFSGRQFSNSRSEMNVSTLELGDSALYLCASSLGQGRNEQFFGPGTRLTVL.

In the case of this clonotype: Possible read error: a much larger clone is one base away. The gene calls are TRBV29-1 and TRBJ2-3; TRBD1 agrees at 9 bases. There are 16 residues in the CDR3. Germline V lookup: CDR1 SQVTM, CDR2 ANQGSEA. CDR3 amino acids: CSVEDIDRGVSDTQCF. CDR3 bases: TGCAGCGTTGAAGATATCGACAGGGGGGTGTCAGATACGCAGTGTTTT.

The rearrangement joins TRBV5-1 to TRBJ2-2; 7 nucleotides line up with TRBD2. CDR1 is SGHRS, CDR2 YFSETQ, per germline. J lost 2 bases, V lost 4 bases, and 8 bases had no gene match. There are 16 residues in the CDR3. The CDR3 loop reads CASSQMPGLNTGELFF. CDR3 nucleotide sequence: TGCGCCAGCAGCCAGATGCCGGGACTAAACACCGGGGAGCTGTTTTTT.

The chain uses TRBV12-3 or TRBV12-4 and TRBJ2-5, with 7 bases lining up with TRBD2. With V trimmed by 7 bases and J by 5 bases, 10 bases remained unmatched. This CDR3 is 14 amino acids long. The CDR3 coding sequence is TGTGCCAGCATCGCCGGGAGGACTGGGGAGACCCAGTACTTC. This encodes CASIAGRTGETQYF.

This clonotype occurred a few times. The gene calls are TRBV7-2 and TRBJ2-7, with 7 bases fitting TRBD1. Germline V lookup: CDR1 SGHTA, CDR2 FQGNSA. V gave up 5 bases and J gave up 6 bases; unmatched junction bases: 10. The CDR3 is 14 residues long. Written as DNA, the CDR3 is TGTGCCAGCAGCACCTACGGGACAGTGGCCGAGCAGTACTTC. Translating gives CASSTYGTVAEQYF.

CDR3 protein: CASSSLIGTLDEQFF. CDR3 DNA: TGTGCCAGCAGCTCGTTGATCGGGACGCTCGATGAGCAGTTCTTC. The rearrangement joins TRBV11-2 to TRBJ2-5; D may correspond to TRBD1 or TRBD2 (5 bases each). The assigned J gene may be wrong: the sequence end matches TRBJ2-1 better. Germline CDR1 is SGHAT and CDR2 is FQNNGV. CDR3 size: 15 residues.

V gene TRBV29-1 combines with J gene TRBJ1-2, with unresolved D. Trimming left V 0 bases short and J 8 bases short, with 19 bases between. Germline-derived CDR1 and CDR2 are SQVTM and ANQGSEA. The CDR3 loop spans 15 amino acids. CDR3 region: CSVEDQVETLGGYTF. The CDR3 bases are TGCAGCGTTGAAGATCAGGTAGAGACACTTGGCGGCTACACCTTC.

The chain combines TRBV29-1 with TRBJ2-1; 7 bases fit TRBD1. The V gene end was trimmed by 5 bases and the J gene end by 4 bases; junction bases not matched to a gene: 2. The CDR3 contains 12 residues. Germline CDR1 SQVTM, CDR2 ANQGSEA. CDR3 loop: CSVTGQYNEQFF. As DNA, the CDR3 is TGCAGCGTTACGGGACAGTACAATGAGCAGTTCTTC.

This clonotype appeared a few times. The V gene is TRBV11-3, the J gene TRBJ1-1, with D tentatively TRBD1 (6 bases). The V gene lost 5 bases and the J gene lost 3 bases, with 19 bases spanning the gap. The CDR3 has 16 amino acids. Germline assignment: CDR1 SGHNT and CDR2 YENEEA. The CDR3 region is CASSLPMGGFDTEAFF. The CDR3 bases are TGTGCCAGCAGCCTCCCCATGGGGGGCTTCGACACTGAAGCTTTCTTT.

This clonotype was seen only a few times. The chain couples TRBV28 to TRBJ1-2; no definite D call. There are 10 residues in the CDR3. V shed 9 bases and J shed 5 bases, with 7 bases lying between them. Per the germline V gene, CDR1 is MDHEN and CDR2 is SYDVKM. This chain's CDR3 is CASYGYGYTF. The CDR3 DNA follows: TGTGCCAGTTACGGGTATGGCTACACCTTC.

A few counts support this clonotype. CDR3 in DNA: TGTGCCAGCAGCTTTTCAGACAGGGGGGGGGACTATGGCTACACCTTC. Protein product: CASSFSDRGGDYGYTF. The chain is built from TRBV7-9 and TRBJ1-2; 9 nucleotides line up with TRBD1. CDR3 length: 16 amino acids. The V segment lost 3 bases and the J segment 3 bases; nucleotides outside the gene matches: 8. The germline gives CDR1 SEHNR, CDR2 FQNEAQ (reference sequence).

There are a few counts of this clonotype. CDR3 nucleotide sequence: TGTGCCAGCAGCTCGACAGGTGAATTAGAAGCTTTCTTT. Translating gives CASSSTGELEAFF. This chain connects TRBV7-3 to TRBJ1-1; D is perhaps TRBD1 (6 bases). Per germline, CDR1 SGHTA and CDR2 FQGTGA. V lost 4 bases to trimming and J lost 8 bases, with 14 bases between them. This CDR3 has 13 amino acids.

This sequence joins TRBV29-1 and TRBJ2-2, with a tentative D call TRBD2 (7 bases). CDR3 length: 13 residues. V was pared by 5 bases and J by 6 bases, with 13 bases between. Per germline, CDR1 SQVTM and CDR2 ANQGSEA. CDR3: CSVQKGGSGELFF. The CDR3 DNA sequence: TGCAGCGTTCAAAAGGGGGGGTCCGGGGAGCTGTTTTTT.

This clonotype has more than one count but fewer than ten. CDR3: CASSEDWQATTQYF. DNA for the CDR3: TGTGCCAGCAGTGAAGATTGGCAAGCTACGACGCAGTACTTC. This chain uses TRBV6-1 with TRBJ2-7, with D hard to call. Germline CDR1 is MNHNS and CDR2 is SASEGT. The germline V and J ends were trimmed by 1 base and 9 bases, with 16 bases remaining between them. This CDR3 comprises 14 residues.